The 20 T cell receptor beta chains below come from one sample, sequenced in a study of T cell repertoires in cytomegalovirus infection. Each CDR3 protein gets one entry after TCRdb re-called the reads with MiXCR. Counted here are some 180,000 distinct CDR3 sequences, roughly 19% occurring once; the ten biggest clones make up approximately 2.9%. The sequenced material came from PBMCs. The receptors here all came from a human donor in good health (CMV status not recorded). Some clones in this sample may be carry-over from other donors' samples.

This clonotype was seen only a few times. V is TRBV11-3 and J is TRBJ2-7, with D possibly TRBD2 on 5 matching bases. This CDR3 comprises 14 residues. The V end lost 0 bases, the J end lost 5 bases, and 11 bases lay between the germline ends. Looked up from germline, CDR1 is SGHNT and CDR2 is YENEEA. The CDR3: CASSLEELDDEQYF. The CDR3 DNA sequence: TGTGCCAGCAGCTTAGAGGAACTAGATGACGAGCAGTACTTC.

This clonotype has ten or more counts. J is TRBJ2-7 and V is TRBV27, with 7 positions matching TRBD1. The CDR3 contains 13 residues. The germline gives CDR1 MNHEY, CDR2 SMNVEV (reference sequence). Trimming took 6 bases from V and 2 from J; bases not matched to a gene: 4. The CDR3 region is CASSGTATYEQYF. Written as DNA, the CDR3 is TGTGCCAGCAGCGGGACAGCCACCTACGAGCAGTACTTC.

This clonotype was detected only a few times. The rearrangement links TRBV27 to TRBJ2-6, with 7 nucleotides matching TRBD1. CDR3 length: 20 residues. Germline-derived CDR1 and CDR2 are MNHEY and SMNVEV (reference sequence). V was pared by 8 bases and J by 1 base, with 20 bases of the junction left unmatched. The CDR3 DNA reads TGTGCCAGCTCTGTGGTCCGACCGGGACAGTTAATTTCTGGGGCCAACGTCCTGACTTTC. Encoded protein: CASSVVRPGQLISGANVLTF.

The rearrangement uses TRBV2 and TRBJ1-5; 9 positions agree with TRBD1. The CDR3 is 16 residues long. The J segment lost 5 bases and the V segment lost 7 bases, leaving 12 bases of the junction unmatched. Germline V gene data show CDR1 as SNHLY and CDR2 as FYNNEI. DNA for the CDR3: TGTGCCAGCAAAGAAGGAGACAGGGGGGTCGATCAGCCCCAGCATTTT. Residues: CASKEGDRGVDQPQHF.

This clonotype was detected a few times. The gene calls are TRBV5-1 and TRBJ1-3; D ambiguous. V dropped 4 bases and J dropped 0 bases, with 5 bases sitting between them. The CDR3 contains 13 residues. Germline-derived CDR1 and CDR2 are SGHRS and YFSETQ. The CDR3 DNA reads TGCGCCAGCAGCGATGGCTCTGGAAACACCATATATTTT. This codes for CASSDGSGNTIYF. The full variable domain, rest sourced from reference TRBV5-1 and TRBJ1-3, is KAGVTQTPRYLIKTRGQQVTLSCSPISGHRSVSWYQQTPGQGLQFLFEYFSETQRNKGNFPGRFSGRQFSNSRSEMNVSTLELGDSALYLCASSDGSGNTIYFGEGSWLTVV.

The rearrangement links TRBV6-6 to TRBJ1-5, with D uncertain. V was clipped by 5 bases and J by 6 bases, with 17 bases between them. CDR1 and CDR2 from the germline V gene are MNHNY and SVGAGI (reference sequence). There are 15 residues in the CDR3. This chain's CDR3 is CASSELTGGGQPQHF. CDR3 nucleotides: TGTGCCAGCAGTGAACTCACGGGCGGTGGTCAGCCCCAGCATTTT.

The chain has TRBV14 and TRBJ2-7; D is possibly TRBD1 (5 bases). Trimming removed 0 bases from V and 6 bases from J, with 15 bases in between. CDR1 SGHDN and CDR2 FVKESK come from the germline V gene. This CDR3 has 15 amino acids. As DNA, the CDR3 is TGTGCCAGCAGCCAAGATTTAGGGGTTTCTGGCGAGCAGTACTTC. As protein: CASSQDLGVSGEQYF.

The rearrangement links TRBV10-3 to TRBJ2-7; D possibly uses TRBD1 or TRBD2 (6 bases each). Germline V gene data show CDR1 as ENHRY and CDR2 as SYGVKD. The V end was cut by 4 bases, the J end by 1 base, with 17 bases between. This CDR3 is built from 16 residues. The chain's CDR3 is CAISGAEGTLSYEQYF. The DNA of the CDR3 is TGTGCCATCAGTGGAGCGGAGGGGACACTGTCCTACGAGCAGTACTTC.

In its sample, this clonotype was seen many times. The V and J genes are TRBV4-1 and TRBJ2-7, with 7 bases fitting TRBD2. The germline gives CDR1 MGHRA, CDR2 YSYEKL. Trimming removed 3 bases from V and 2 bases from J; junction bases left unmatched: 19. CDR3 length equals 19 residues. The CDR3 sequence: CASSHPGVGVSGKTYEQYF. CDR3 nucleotides: TGCGCCAGCAGCCACCCCGGGGTGGGGGTCAGCGGGAAGACCTACGAGCAGTACTTC.

The chain links TRBV9 to TRBJ2-1, with 9 bases lining up with TRBD1. V shed 0 bases, J shed 5 bases, and the junction held 15 bases outside the gene matches. Germline assignment: CDR1 SGDLS and CDR2 YYNGEE. This CDR3 has 19 amino acids. In nucleotides, the CDR3 is TGTGCCAGCAGCGTAGGTTCTTGGAAGGGACAGGGAAGGGACAATGAGCAGTTCTTC. This codes for CASSVGSWKGQGRDNEQFF.

This clonotype occurred many times. The chain carries TRBV6-2 or TRBV6-3 and TRBJ1-5; perhaps TRBD1 as D (5 bases). Trimming stripped 2 bases from V and 5 bases from J, with 10 bases between. The CDR3 is 14 residues long. Germline loops: CDR1 MNHEY, CDR2 SVGEGT. CDR3 in amino acids: CASSYVGTYQPQHF. As DNA, the CDR3 is TGTGCCAGCAGTTACGTGGGGACCTATCAGCCCCAGCATTTT.

Points on this clonotype: A single base separates this from a much larger clone, so it may be a read error. The chain carries TRBV12-3 or TRBV12-4 and TRBJ2-2; 10 bases agree with TRBD2. The CDR3 loop spans 16 amino acids. The CDR3 loop reads CVSSPQAGGPTGELFF. In DNA form, the CDR3 reads TGTGTCAGCAGTCCACAAGCGGGGGGGCCCACCGGGGAGCTGTTTTTT.

The V call is TRBV24-1, the J call TRBJ1-2; 10 bases fit TRBD1. Germline V gene lookup returns CDR1 KGHDR and CDR2 SFDVKD. The CDR3 is 18 residues long. The ends lost 9 bases at V and 6 bases at J; junction bases unmatched: 21. The DNA of the CDR3 is TGTGCCACCTTCTACGGTAAAACCGGGACAGGGGATACACATGGCTACACCTTC. Protein: CATFYGKTGTGDTHGYTF.

In nucleotides, the CDR3 is TGCAGTGCTGGCCAAAGGAACACTGAAGCTTTCTTT. Its protein product is CSAGQRNTEAFF. The chain recombines TRBV20-1 with TRBJ1-1; D ambiguous. The V gene's germline CDR1 is DFQATT and CDR2 SNEGSKA (reference sequence). The CDR3 contains 12 residues. Trimming removed 5 bases at V and 1 base at J, with 8 bases between.

Written as DNA, the CDR3 is TGTGCCAGCAGCCATCAGGGGAGCATTCAGTACTTC. It translates to CASSHQGSIQYF. V and J are TRBV6-5 and TRBJ2-4, with D perhaps matching TRBD1 (6 bases). CDR1 is MNHEY and CDR2 is SVGAGI in the germline V gene. V shed 6 bases and J shed 9 bases, with 12 bases lying between them. This CDR3 comprises 12 residues.

V and J are TRBV11-3 and TRBJ2-7; D not certain. The V end lost 1 base, the J end lost 2 bases, and 6 bases lay between the germline ends. The CDR3 is 13 residues long. Germline V gene data show CDR1 as SGHNT and CDR2 as YENEEA. As DNA, the CDR3 is TGTGCCAGCAGCTTAGGGTTGACCTACGAGCAGTACTTC. It yields the protein CASSLGLTYEQYF.

The rearrangement links TRBV19 to TRBJ2-3; TRBD2 aligns across 8 bases. CDR3 length: 14 residues. Germline CDR1 LNHDA, CDR2 SQIVND (reference sequence). The ends lost 7 bases at V and 9 bases at J; junction bases unmatched: 12. Here the CDR3 reads CASTHTGGPKTQYF. CDR3 sequence (DNA): TGTGCCAGTACCCATACGGGGGGGCCCAAAACGCAGTATTTT.

This clonotype has ten or more counts. This rearrangement joins TRBV7-3 to TRBJ2-1, with TRBD1 as a possible D gene (5 bases). The CDR3 is 13 residues long. Germline V gene lookup returns CDR1 SGHTA and CDR2 FQGTGA. V was pared by 5 bases and J by 8 bases, with 13 bases between. The CDR3 reads CASSPGPEDEQFF. In nucleotides, the CDR3 is TGTGCCAGCAGCCCAGGGCCCGAGGATGAGCAGTTCTTC. Full variable domain (remainder filled in from reference TRBV7-3 and TRBJ2-1): GAGVSQTPSNKVTEKGKYVELRCDPISGHTALYWYRQSLGQGPEFLIYFQGTGAADDSGLPNDRFFAVRPEGSVSTLKIQRTERGDSAVYLCASSPGPEDEQFFGPGTRLTVL.

This clonotype was picked up a small number of times. This chain connects TRBV28 to TRBJ2-7; 14 bases fit TRBD2. V trimming: 5 bases; J trimming: 4 bases; junction bases outside the gene matches: 4. This CDR3 region has 15 residues. Germline CDR1 MDHEN, CDR2 SYDVKM. The DNA of the CDR3 is TGTGCCAGCAGTGGGACTAGCGGGAGAGTATACGAGCAGTACTTC. It yields the protein CASSGTSGRVYEQYF.

This clonotype was seen a handful of times. The V call is TRBV6-1, the J call TRBJ2-7; TRBD2 is a possible D gene (5 bases). Trimming cost V 6 bases and J 4 bases, with 16 bases left between them. The CDR3 is 14 amino acids. Germline V gene lookup returns CDR1 MNHNS and CDR2 SASEGT. Written as DNA, the CDR3 is TGTGCCAGCAGCTCCGTCTTTCCGGGATACGAGCAGTACTTC. Amino acid sequence: CASSSVFPGYEQYF.